The 26 T cell receptor beta chains listed next were all sequenced from one sample in a study of blood T cell repertoires in COVID-19. TCRdb keeps only in-frame clones here, not all; method: immunoSEQ multiplex PCR. The sample shows about 200,000 clones, approximately 80% of them seen only once. The sequencing input was peripheral blood. Receptors were obtained from a man aged 50 to 60 who had recovered from COVID-19.

V gene TRBV19 combines with J gene TRBJ2-7; the match to TRBD2 covers 14 bases. CDR1 is LNHDA and CDR2 is SQIVND in the germline V gene (reference sequence). This CDR3 has 15 amino acids. With 4 bases clipped from V and 5 bases from J, the junction kept 4 bases outside the gene matches. CDR3 DNA: TGTGCCAGTAGTAAGACTAGCGGGAGGGCCCACGAGCAGTACTTC. Its protein is CASSKTSGRAHEQYF.

The rearrangement uses TRBV7-9 and TRBJ2-3; 11 bases are shared with TRBD2. This CDR3 has 13 amino acids. Germline trimming cut 8 bases from V and 4 bases from J; bases unmatched to any gene: 2. CDR1 is SEHNR and CDR2 is FQNEAQ in the germline V gene (reference sequence). This CDR3 reads CASLAGGADTQYF. CDR3 DNA sequence: TGTGCCAGCTTAGCGGGAGGGGCAGATACGCAGTATTTT.

This clone was seen a few times. CDR3 sequence (DNA): TGTGCCAGCAGCAAGGAGAGCTACAACTATGGCTACACCTTC. Protein product: CASSKESYNYGYTF. V gene TRBV21-1 combines with J gene TRBJ1-2. TRBV21-1 is a pseudogene locus. The CDR3 consists of 14 residues.

This clone was recorded once. The chain links TRBV19 to TRBJ2-1, with 8 bases lining up with TRBD1. Germline trimming cut 0 bases from V and 2 bases from J; bases unmatched to any gene: 6. The CDR3 extends over 17 amino acids. In germline, CDR1 is LNHDA, CDR2 SQIVND (reference sequence). The CDR3 DNA is TGTGCCAGTAGTATAGACAGGACAGGGTATGCCTACAATGAGCAGTTCTTC. Translating it yields CASSIDRTGYAYNEQFF.

This chain connects TRBV20-1 to TRBJ1-1; 7 nucleotides line up with TRBD1. J lost 11 bases, V lost 4 bases, and 7 bases had no gene match. Germline V gene data show CDR1 as DFQATT and CDR2 as SNEGSKA (reference sequence). CDR3 length: 11 residues. CDR3 DNA sequence: TGCAGTGCTAATGACAGGGCGCGGGCTTTCTTT. Translation gives CSANDRARAFF.

The genes are TRBV3-1 (or the pseudogene TRBV3-2) and TRBJ1-3; a weak D match, TRBD1 (6 bases). The V and J ends lost 4 bases and 4 bases respectively, with 11 bases between them. The CDR3 contains 14 residues. CDR1 is LGHDT, CDR2 YNNKEL, per germline (reference sequence). CDR3 residues: CASSPTGSGNTIYF. CDR3 nucleotides: TGTGCCAGCAGCCCCACAGGGTCCGGAAACACCATATATTTT.

This clone was seen more than once but under ten times. V and J are TRBV29-1 and TRBJ1-2; D possibly corresponds to TRBD1 (6 bases). Trimming took 3 bases from V and 7 from J, leaving 12 bases between them. CDR1 SQVTM and CDR2 ANQGSEA come from the germline V gene. The CDR3 is 12 amino acids. The CDR3 bases are TGCAGCGTTGAGGCAGGGGCCGGTGGCTACACCTTC. It yields the protein CSVEAGAGGYTF.

Here the CDR3 DNA reads TGTGCCACCAGTCGACAAGACGAGCAGTACTTC. Its translation is CATSRQDEQYF. This chain links TRBV24-1 with TRBJ2-7; unclear D gene. Trimming stripped 6 bases from V and 5 bases from J, with 7 bases between. The CDR3 length is 11 residues. In germline, CDR1 is KGHDR, CDR2 SFDVKD.

The V call is TRBV28, the J call TRBJ2-5; 9 nucleotides line up with TRBD1. Germline CDR1 and CDR2: MDHEN and SYDVKM. The CDR3 runs 13 residues. Losses at the gene ends were 6 bases for V and 4 bases for J; bases not matched to a gene: 3. The CDR3 nucleotides read TGTGCCAGCAGCCAGACAGGGGGAGAGACCCAGTACTTC. The encoded protein is CASSQTGGETQYF. Drawing the rest from reference TRBV28 and TRBJ2-5, the complete variable domain is DVKVTQSSRYLVKRTGEKVFLECVQDMDHENMFWYRQDPGLGLRLIYFSYDVKMKEKGDIPEGYSVSREKKERFSLILESASTNQTSMYLCASSQTGGETQYFGPGTRLLVL.

The rearrangement joins TRBV4-3 to TRBJ2-7; 8 nucleotides align to TRBD1. The CDR3 length is 15 residues. Unmatched junction bases numbered 7, after V lost 1 base and J lost 5 bases. The germline V gene encodes CDR1 LGHNA and CDR2 YSLEER. The CDR3 DNA reads TGCGCCAGCAGCCAAGGCCGACAGGGGCCGGACGAGCAGTACTTC. Translation gives CASSQGRQGPDEQYF.

J is TRBJ2-3 and V is TRBV7-8, with 11 bases matching TRBD1. Germline V CDR1 and CDR2: SGHVS, FQNEAQ. The CDR3 runs to 16 residues. V dropped 4 bases and J dropped 6; count of bases not matched to a gene: 9. The DNA for the CDR3 is TGTGCCAGCAGCTCCCGGGACAGGGGGTTAGTGGATACGCAGTATTTT. Its translation is CASSSRDRGLVDTQYF.

The chain employs TRBV7-9 and TRBJ1-5; D not certain. Germline-derived CDR1 and CDR2 are SEHNR and FQNEAQ (reference sequence). This CDR3 has 12 residues. With 1 base removed from V and 7 bases from J, the gap between germline ends came to 5 bases. In DNA, the CDR3 is TGTGCCAGCAGCTTAGACTTGCAGCCCCAGCATTTT. Residues: CASSLDLQPQHF.

V usage is TRBV30 and J usage is TRBJ2-2, with TRBD2 matching over 10 bases. The germline CDR1 and CDR2 sequences are GTSNPN and SVGIG (reference sequence). The CDR3 consists of 16 residues. V lost 5 bases, J lost 4 bases, and 10 bases stayed unmatched. The CDR3 region has the DNA TGTGCCTGGGACCGATTAGCGGGAGGTCTCACCGGGGAGCTGTTTTTT. This encodes CAWDRLAGGLTGELFF.

The table lists this clone with a few counts. V and J are TRBV25-1 and TRBJ2-3; 12 positions agree with TRBD2. The CDR3 has 15 amino acids. The germline V gene has CDR1 MGHDK and CDR2 SYGVNS. V trimming: 4 bases; J trimming: 4 bases; junction bases outside the gene matches: 3. The CDR3 region has the DNA TGTGCCAGCAGTGCGACTAGCGGGAGCCCAGATACGCAGTATTTT. Its protein is CASSATSGSPDTQYF.

The chain links TRBV9 to TRBJ2-1; no clear D. This CDR3 region has 15 residues. From germline, CDR1 is SGDLS and CDR2 YYNGEE. The V end was cut by 2 bases, the J end by 3 bases, with 12 bases between. In DNA form, the CDR3 reads TGTGCCAGCAGCGTCTCGGTGATGCTCTACAATGAGCAGTTCTTC. This codes for CASSVSVMLYNEQFF.

This chain links TRBV29-1 with TRBJ2-7; 7 bases agree with TRBD1. V lost 7 bases to trimming and J lost 4 bases; unmatched junction nucleotides: 10. The CDR3 sequence is 13 residues long. CDR1 and CDR2 from the germline V gene are SQVTM and ANQGSEA. This CDR3 reads CSGTDRISYEQYF. CDR3 nucleotide sequence: TGCAGCGGAACGGACAGGATCTCATACGAGCAGTACTTC.

Only a few counts were recorded for this clone. The chain carries TRBV18 and TRBJ1-1; D perhaps matches TRBD1 (5 bases). V shed 0 bases and J shed 4 bases, with 12 bases lying between them. This CDR3 region has 15 residues. CDR1 is KGHSH and CDR2 is LQKENI in the germline V gene. The CDR3 DNA sequence: TGTGCCAGCTCACCACCCGGAGGGGCACTCACTGAAGCTTTCTTT. Its protein product is CASSPPGGALTEAFF.

The chain uses TRBV4-1 and TRBJ2-3, with D possibly matching TRBD2 (6 bases). CDR1 MGHRA and CDR2 YSYEKL come from the germline V gene. The CDR3 has 14 residues. V lost 3 bases to trimming and J lost 2 bases, with 9 bases between them. This chain's CDR3 is CASSQGLNTDTQYF. The CDR3 region has the DNA TGCGCCAGCAGCCAGGGACTGAACACAGATACGCAGTATTTT.

This clone occurred a few times. J is TRBJ2-1 and V is TRBV7-8; 7 bases are shared with TRBD1. Germline-derived CDR1 and CDR2 are SGHVS and FQNEAQ. J was trimmed by 5 bases and V by 5 bases; bases with no gene match: 15. The CDR3 is 17 residues long. The CDR3 here is CASSRKTQGRKDNEQFF. DNA for the CDR3: TGTGCCAGCAGCCGTAAGACACAGGGGCGGAAGGACAATGAGCAGTTCTTC.

The V and J genes are TRBV19 and TRBJ1-6; 9 nucleotides line up with TRBD1. This CDR3 is built from 14 residues. The V segment lost 8 bases and the J segment 10 bases; nucleotides outside the gene matches: 9. Germline CDR1 reads LNHDA; CDR2 reads SQIVND (reference sequence). The CDR3 DNA reads TGTGCCAGTCAGTTCCGGGACAGGGACTCACCCCTCCACTTT. Protein product: CASQFRDRDSPLHF.

The rearrangement links TRBV20-1 to TRBJ2-3; 7 nucleotides match TRBD2. CDR1 DFQATT and CDR2 SNEGSKA come from the germline V gene (reference sequence). This CDR3 has 14 amino acids. The ends lost 3 bases at V and 2 bases at J; junction bases unmatched: 5. CDR3 bases: TGCAGTGCTAGTAGCCTAGCGGACACAGATACGCAGTATTTT. Encoded protein: CSASSLADTDTQYF.

J is TRBJ2-1 and V is TRBV4-3; D is possibly TRBD2 (5 bases). The CDR3 runs 15 residues. The ends were cut back, 4 bases at V and 9 bases at J, with 19 bases in the middle. In germline, CDR1 is LGHNA, CDR2 YSLEER. The CDR3 loop reads CASSPRPSSRSEQFF. The CDR3 DNA reads TGCGCCAGCAGCCCCAGACCTAGCAGTAGGAGTGAGCAGTTCTTC.

The rearrangement joins TRBV11-2 to TRBJ2-7; no reliable D call. CDR1 and CDR2 from the germline V gene are SGHAT and FQNNGV. Deletions cut 2 bases from V and 0 bases from J, with 8 bases between. The length of the CDR3 is 14 residues. CDR3 amino acids: CASSLFANSYEQYF. Written as DNA, the CDR3 is TGTGCCAGCAGCTTATTTGCGAACTCCTACGAGCAGTACTTC.

This clone is a singleton in its sample. V usage is TRBV30 and J usage is TRBJ2-1, with D tentatively TRBD2 (6 bases). This CDR3 is built from 12 residues. V lost 6 bases to trimming and J lost 8 bases, with 14 bases between them. CDR1 is GTSNPN and CDR2 is SVGIG in the germline V gene (reference sequence). CDR3 nucleotides: TGTGCCTGTACAGAGAGACTAGATGAGCAGTTCTTC. Its translation is CACTERLDEQFF. The variable domain in full, completed from reference TRBV30 and TRBJ2-1, reads SQTIHQWPATLVQPVGSPLSLECTVEGTSNPNLYWYRQAAGRGLQLLFYSVGIGQISSEVPQNLSASRPQDRQFILSSKKLLLSDSGFYLCACTERLDEQFFGPGTRLTVL.

The chain recombines TRBV2 with TRBJ2-1; 9 nucleotides line up with TRBD1. There are 16 residues in the CDR3. The junction had 9 bases not matched to a gene; V was cut back by 3 bases and J by 6 bases. Germline lookup yields CDR1 SNHLY and CDR2 FYNNEI. The DNA of the CDR3 is TGTGCCAGCAGTGAGGACGGGACAGGGATGCTCAATGAGCAGTTCTTC. Amino acid sequence: CASSEDGTGMLNEQFF.

DNA for the CDR3: TGCGCCAGCAGCCAAGTTCGGACAGGGCTTCGCTCTGGGGCCAACGTCCTGACTTTC. Amino acid sequence: CASSQVRTGLRSGANVLTF. This chain connects TRBV4-3 to TRBJ2-6, with 8 bases lining up with TRBD1. The CDR3 runs 19 residues. The germline CDR1 and CDR2 sequences are LGHNA and YSLEER. V gave up 1 base and J gave up 0 bases; unmatched junction bases: 8.